This paragraph reports one T cell receptor (beta chain). The antigen is undetermined. Sequencing was performed with immunoSEQ multiplex PCR; in TCRdb, only in-frame clones are kept and a portion is missing. The table lists 5,000 to 6,500 clones, about 70% of them singletons. This entry comes from a study of OX40 agonist ivuxolimab in advanced cancers. Study-level points and caveats: In general, CD8+ T cells held more expanded clones than CD4+ did, on average. CD4+ and CD8+ T cells in blood underwent clonal expansion by week 6 at 0.1 to 3.0 mg/kg.

Sequenced here: CD4+ or CD8+ T cells sorted from blood, sampled in a trial of the OX40 agonist ivuxolimab. The source is an adult with an advanced solid tumor such as melanoma, head and neck, liver or kidney cancer.

CDR3 region: CASSLGPGTGGQETQYF. As DNA, the CDR3 is TGCGCCAGCAGCTTGGGGCCCGGGACAGGGGGCCAAGAGACCCAGTACTTC. This chain connects TRBV5-1 to TRBJ2-5; TRBD1 aligns across 11 bases. Germline-derived CDR1 and CDR2 are SGHRS and YFSETQ. The CDR3 length is 17 residues. Trimming removed 0 bases from V and 1 base from J; junction bases left unmatched: 5.